This T cell receptor beta chain is from a study of control samples from healthy donors and cancer patients. Profiled with immunoSEQ multiplex PCR; TCRdb holds only in-frame clones, not every one. The repertoire has under 100,000 clones, 88% of them found once; the top ten carry around 15%. Germline CDR1 LGHDT, CDR2 YNNKEL (reference sequence). Trimming pared 0 bases from V and 3 bases from J, leaving 17 bases between. The CDR3 totals 17 residues. Sequenced sample: blood. The V call is TRBV3-1 (or the pseudogene TRBV3-2), the J call TRBJ1-1; the D gene is possibly TRBD1 (5 bases). The receptor was derived from a woman between 70 and 85 years old in good health. CDR3 bases: TGTGCCAGCAGCCAAGAAATCTCTAAGGGGACGGACACTGAAGCTTTCTTT. It encodes CASSQEISKGTDTEAFF.